This paragraph covers one T cell receptor (beta chain) sequence. Its antigen is undetermined. The junction differs from germline at one of its ends, possibly a read error. The length of the CDR3 is 14 residues. Germline-derived CDR1 and CDR2 are SEHNR and FQNEAQ (reference sequence). At least 3 on the Clinical Activity Score was recorded for ophthalmopathy patients, who also had NOSPECS grade at least 4 and duration under 3 months. Clinical symptoms, serum thyroxine and TRAb, thyroid ultrasound and orbital computed tomography together formed the diagnostic basis. The record originates from a study of T cells in Graves' hyperthyroidism and ophthalmopathy. At the level of the study: Sampling of peripheral blood happened at initial diagnosis, prior to any treatment. Overall study results and limits: Most expanded thyroid clonotypes above 0.001 recurred in blood.

Using RNA transcripts as the source, TCR beta CDR3 regions were amplified. Researchers ran a first-round RT-PCR on the TCR CDR3 using the HTBI primer set. Using its own MiXCR run on the multiplex PCR reads, TCRdb lists one record per CDR3 protein. Of fewer than 550,000 distinct CDR3 sequences listed, roughly 24% were seen once; the top ten hold approximately 10%. The receptor comes from a woman aged 25 to 39 with Graves' ophthalmopathy. Source material: blood. V is TRBV7-9 and J is TRBJ2-2, with 12 bases identical to TRBD2. Here the CDR3 DNA reads TGCGCCAGCAGCTGGGGACTAGCGGGCGGGGAGCTGTTTTTT. It is translated as CASSWGLAGGELFF.